The 30 T cell receptor beta chains in this list originate from one sample, sequenced in a study of blood T cell repertoires in COVID-19. Sequencing was performed with immunoSEQ multiplex PCR; in TCRdb, only in-frame clones are kept and a portion is missing. The table shows roughly 150,000 clones, with under 85% occurring only once. Sequencing was performed on peripheral blood. The receptors here all came from a man in his 70s with acute or convalescent COVID-19.

V and J are TRBV19 and TRBJ1-6; 7 nucleotides line up with TRBD1. This CDR3 contains 17 residues. V gave up 5 bases and J gave up 5 bases; unmatched junction bases: 12. Looked up from germline, CDR1 is LNHDA and CDR2 is SQIVND (reference sequence). CDR3 nucleotides: TGTGCCAGTAGTCTTCGTTTCGGACAGGACGATAATTCACCCCTCCACTTT. Translating it yields CASSLRFGQDDNSPLHF.

The V gene is TRBV27, the J gene TRBJ1-1, with D possibly matching TRBD1 (6 bases). This CDR3 is 11 amino acids long. Germline V gene lookup returns CDR1 MNHEY and CDR2 SMNVEV (reference sequence). V was trimmed by 4 bases and J by 11 bases, leaving 11 bases between them. CDR3 sequence (DNA): TGTGCCAGCAGTTCATGGGGGCAGGCTTTCTTT. Translation: CASSSWGQAFF.

The J gene is TRBJ1-1, the V gene TRBV4-2; D might be TRBD1 (6 bases). Per the germline V gene, CDR1 is LGHNA and CDR2 is YNFKEQ. The CDR3 consists of 15 residues. V lost 0 bases and J 0 bases, leaving 8 bases between the germline ends. The CDR3: CASSQDNRVNTEAFF. The CDR3 DNA is TGTGCCAGCAGCCAAGATAACAGGGTGAACACTGAAGCTTTCTTT.

The DNA for the CDR3 is TGTGCCAGCAGCCGGGGACTAGCGGGAGCTCGGGAGACCCAGTACTTC. Its translation is CASSRGLAGARETQYF. The rearrangement joins TRBV5-4 to TRBJ2-5; TRBD2 matches at 14 bases. Germline CDR1 is SGHNT and CDR2 is YYREEE (reference sequence). This CDR3 has 16 residues. V gave up 4 bases and J gave up 5 bases; unmatched junction bases: 7.

This clone appeared a few times. CDR3 loop: CASSERTGVGYTF. CDR3 DNA sequence: TGTGCCAGCAGTGAAAGGACAGGGGTTGGCTACACCTTC. The V and J genes are TRBV2 and TRBJ1-2; TRBD1 matches at 9 bases. Germline loops: CDR1 SNHLY, CDR2 FYNNEI. V was clipped by 2 bases and J by 7 bases; unmatched bases: 2. The CDR3 length is 13 residues.

This clone was detected once. The chain employs TRBV15 and TRBJ2-1, with D possibly TRBD2 on 6 matching bases. The CDR3 has 13 amino acids. The germline V and J ends were trimmed by 5 bases and 5 bases, with 10 bases remaining between them. The germline V gene encodes CDR1 LNHNV and CDR2 YYDKDF (reference sequence). CDR3 DNA: TGTGCCACCAGCGGTGGACTACACAATGAGCAGTTCTTC. Its translation is CATSGGLHNEQFF.

The chain couples TRBV6-5 to TRBJ2-7, with D possibly matching TRBD1 (6 bases). The ends were cut back, 6 bases at V and 7 bases at J, with 22 bases in the middle. From germline, CDR1 is MNHEY and CDR2 SVGAGI. The CDR3 length is 15 residues. The CDR3 is CASSLDRTLQGEQYF. CDR3 bases: TGTGCCAGCAGCTTAGACAGGACCCTTCAGGGGGAGCAGTACTTC.

The genes are TRBV7-2 and TRBJ2-7, with TRBD2 matching over 7 bases. V shed 1 base, J shed 4 bases, and the junction held 7 bases outside the gene matches. The CDR3 loop spans 15 amino acids. Germline CDR1 reads SGHTA; CDR2 reads FQGNSA. CDR3 amino acids: CASSLVQAGRYEQYF. The CDR3 DNA reads TGTGCCAGCAGCTTAGTGCAAGCGGGGAGGTACGAGCAGTACTTC.

The CDR3 DNA follows: TGTGCCAGCAGTTCCACCCCCCCTAGGAACCATTACGAGCAGTACTTC. It is translated as CASSSTPPRNHYEQYF. The chain combines TRBV27 with TRBJ2-7; D call uncertain. V was cut by 4 bases and J by 4 bases, with 20 bases left in between. CDR3 length: 16 amino acids. Germline values: CDR1 MNHEY, CDR2 SMNVEV (reference sequence).

This clone was picked up a small number of times. The J gene is TRBJ2-7, the V gene TRBV5-1; weak D call: TRBD1 (6 bases). Germline-derived CDR1 and CDR2 are SGHRS and YFSETQ. V was cut by 4 bases and J by 4 bases, with 9 bases left in between. The length of the CDR3 is 12 residues. The CDR3 bases are TGCGCCAGCAGCCCCGGACAGTACGAGCAGTACTTC. It encodes CASSPGQYEQYF.

This clone was seen only once. This rearrangement joins TRBV5-1 to TRBJ2-5; TRBD1 agrees at 9 bases. This CDR3 region has 16 residues. V lost 5 bases and J lost 5; bases outside the gene matches: 13. Germline V lookup: CDR1 SGHRS, CDR2 YFSETQ. CDR3 sequence: CASRTTGGTVPETQYF. CDR3 DNA: TGCGCCAGCAGAACCACAGGGGGCACCGTCCCTGAGACCCAGTACTTC.

This clone was detected ten times or more. The V call is TRBV4-2, the J call TRBJ1-6; maybe TRBD1 (6 bases). The CDR3 runs to 20 residues. Trimming removed 1 base at V and 0 bases at J, with 19 bases between. The V gene's germline CDR1 is LGHNA and CDR2 YNFKEQ. The CDR3 protein is CASSQASISRGSSYNSPLHF. In DNA, the CDR3 is TGTGCCAGCAGCCAAGCCTCAATCTCCAGGGGCAGCTCCTATAATTCACCCCTCCACTTT.

A few counts support this clone. The chain combines TRBV29-1 with TRBJ2-5, with TRBD2 matching over 10 bases. Per the germline V gene, CDR1 is SQVTM and CDR2 is ANQGSEA. The J segment lost 5 bases and the V segment lost 6 bases, leaving 15 bases of the junction unmatched. The CDR3 consists of 16 residues. This chain's CDR3 is CSVAPSLAGVLETQYF. In DNA form, the CDR3 reads TGCAGCGTGGCCCCGTCTCTAGCGGGAGTTCTGGAGACCCAGTACTTC.

The chain is built from TRBV5-4 and TRBJ2-2; 10 nucleotides align to TRBD2. The junction had 6 bases not matched to a gene; V was cut back by 0 bases and J by 7 bases. The CDR3 is 16 amino acids. Germline V gives CDR1 SGHNT, CDR2 YYREEE (reference sequence). CDR3 in amino acids: CASSLAGLALIGELFF. CDR3 nucleotide sequence: TGTGCCAGCAGCTTGGCGGGACTAGCGCTTATCGGGGAGCTGTTTTTT.

The chain carries TRBV7-2 and TRBJ2-7; 8 bases match TRBD2. After removal of 7 bases from V and 4 bases from J, the junction contained 9 bases not matched to a gene. Germline-derived CDR1 and CDR2 are SGHTA and FQGNSA. The CDR3 totals 14 residues. The DNA of the CDR3 is TGTGCCAGCATCCTAACTAGCGGAACATACGAGCAGTACTTC. It specifies CASILTSGTYEQYF.

J is TRBJ2-7 and V is TRBV5-1; 10 bases match TRBD1. V was clipped by 4 bases and J by 2 bases; unmatched bases: 3. CDR1 is SGHRS and CDR2 is YFSETQ in the germline V gene. The CDR3 length is 14 residues. The CDR3 loop reads CASSQGQGAYEQYF. In DNA form, the CDR3 reads TGCGCCAGCAGCCAAGGACAGGGGGCCTACGAGCAGTACTTC.

V and J are TRBV28 and TRBJ2-7; 9 bases line up with TRBD2. CDR3 size: 13 residues. V lost 10 bases to trimming and J lost 9 bases; unmatched junction nucleotides: 13. CDR1 and CDR2 from the germline V gene are MDHEN and SYDVKM. CDR3 DNA sequence: TGTGCCACTGCTACGGCTAGCGGGGATGGGCAGTACTTC. Translation: CATATASGDGQYF.

The J gene is TRBJ2-3, the V gene TRBV5-4, with a tentative D call TRBD1 (6 bases). CDR1 and CDR2 from the germline V gene are SGHNT and YYREEE (reference sequence). The CDR3 spans 15 residues. V shed 7 bases and J shed 0 bases, with 15 bases lying between them. The CDR3 here is CASFRGGSSTDTQYF. In DNA, the CDR3 is TGTGCCAGCTTTAGAGGGGGATCTAGCACAGATACGCAGTATTTT.

This chain joins TRBV14 and TRBJ2-1; 7 bases agree with TRBD2. Germline lookup yields CDR1 SGHDN and CDR2 FVKESK. This CDR3 has 14 amino acids. After removal of 4 bases from V and 7 bases from J, the junction contained 7 bases not matched to a gene. CDR3 DNA sequence: TGTGCCAGCAGCCCGTCGGGGGGAGGTAATGAGCAGTTCTTC. It translates to CASSPSGGGNEQFF.

The J gene is TRBJ1-2, the V gene TRBV5-4, with D possibly being TRBD1 (6 bases). CDR3 length: 15 residues. V lost 4 bases, J lost 2 bases, and 15 bases lay in between. The germline V gene has CDR1 SGHNT and CDR2 YYREEE (reference sequence). The CDR3 DNA sequence: TGTGCCAGCAGCCCCGTGGGACAAACCAACTATGGCTACACCTTC. This codes for CASSPVGQTNYGYTF.

This clone appeared once. This sequence joins TRBV19 and TRBJ2-7; 12 bases fit TRBD2. CDR3 length equals 17 residues. The junction had 7 bases not matched to a gene; V was cut back by 4 bases and J by 0 bases. In germline, CDR1 is LNHDA, CDR2 SQIVND (reference sequence). This CDR3 reads CASSRLAGASSSYEQYF. The DNA for the CDR3 is TGTGCCAGTAGTAGACTAGCGGGGGCCTCTAGCTCCTACGAGCAGTACTTC.

The chain couples TRBV15 to TRBJ1-5; D is ambiguous. The CDR3 covers 12 residues. V was clipped by 8 bases and J by 5 bases, with 10 bases between them. From germline, CDR1 is LNHNV and CDR2 YYDKDF (reference sequence). This CDR3 is CATYIPDQPQHF. DNA for the CDR3: TGTGCCACCTACATCCCAGATCAGCCCCAGCATTTT. The full variable domain, in which reference TRBV15 and TRBJ1-5 provide the parts outside the CDR3, is DAMVIQNPRYQVTQFGKPVTLSCSQTLNHNVMYWYQQKSSQAPKLLFHYYDKDFNNEADTPDNFQSRRPNTSFCFLDIRSPGLGDTAMYLCATYIPDQPQHFGDGTRLSIL.

V gene TRBV6-5 combines with J gene TRBJ1-4; possible D gene TRBD1, 6 bases. V lost 0 bases and J 8 bases, leaving 13 bases between the germline ends. Per germline, CDR1 MNHEY and CDR2 SVGAGI. The CDR3 covers 15 residues. DNA of the CDR3: TGTGCCAGCAGTTACTCGACACAGGGTCGGGAAAAACTGTTTTTT. This encodes CASSYSTQGREKLFF.

The genes are TRBV5-1 and TRBJ1-2, with 9 positions matching TRBD1. The CDR3 extends over 14 amino acids. Germline loops: CDR1 SGHRS, CDR2 YFSETQ. The V segment lost 6 bases and the J segment 4 bases; nucleotides outside the gene matches: 7. The CDR3 loop is CASKTGGEAYGYTF. The CDR3 DNA is TGCGCCAGCAAAACAGGGGGCGAGGCCTATGGCTACACCTTC.

The J gene is TRBJ1-2, the V gene TRBV12-3 or TRBV12-4; D not certain. The CDR3 spans 13 residues. V was clipped by 6 bases and J by 5 bases, with 13 bases between them. CDR3 residues: CASSLSGAYGYTF. CDR3 bases: TGTGCCAGCAGCCTAAGCGGAGCTTATGGCTACACCTTC.

The chain has TRBV7-8 and TRBJ2-7, with TRBD1 identical over 10 bases. With V trimmed by 1 base and J by 4 bases, 4 bases remained unmatched. CDR3 length equals 15 residues. The germline gives CDR1 SGHVS, CDR2 FQNEAQ. The DNA of the CDR3 is TGTGCCAGCAGCTTAGGACAGGGGGCAGGTTACGAGCAGTACTTC. Its protein is CASSLGQGAGYEQYF. The whole variable domain, filled in from reference TRBV7-8 and TRBJ2-7, reads GAGVSQSPRYKVAKRGQDVALRCDPISGHVSLFWYQQALGQGPEFLTYFQNEAQLDKSGLPSDRFFAERPEGSVSTLKIQRTQQEDSAVYLCASSLGQGAGYEQYFGPGTRLTVT.

The chain joins TRBV5-6 to TRBJ2-7, with D possibly being TRBD1 (5 bases). The germline gives CDR1 SGHDT, CDR2 YYEEEE. V lost 1 base to trimming and J lost 0 bases, with 8 bases between them. This CDR3 has 14 amino acids. The CDR3 sequence is CASSLTGSSYEQYF. CDR3 nucleotide sequence: TGTGCCAGCAGCTTGACAGGAAGCTCCTACGAGCAGTACTTC.

This clone was seen more than once but under ten times. The CDR3 bases are TGTGCCAGCAGCGAGACTAGCGGGGGGGCGGATACGCAGTATTTT. This translates into CASSETSGGADTQYF. The chain is built from TRBV7-8 and TRBJ2-3; 14 bases agree with TRBD2. In germline, CDR1 is SGHVS, CDR2 FQNEAQ. CDR3 length equals 15 residues. V was clipped by 5 bases and J by 6 bases; unmatched bases: 4.

Only a few counts were recorded for this clone. The CDR3 is CASSFTGGTYEQYF. For the CDR3, the DNA is TGCGCCAGCAGCTTTACAGGAGGGACCTACGAGCAGTACTTC. This chain joins TRBV5-1 and TRBJ2-7; TRBD2 might be the D (6 bases). The CDR3 has 14 amino acids. V was clipped by 2 bases and J by 2 bases, with 11 bases between them. Germline CDR1 reads SGHRS; CDR2 reads YFSETQ.

CDR3 nucleotide sequence: TGTGCCAGCAGCCCCCAGGGAAACGGGAGGGGGGATACGCAGTATTTT. Translated: CASSPQGNGRGDTQYF. V is TRBV7-2 and J is TRBJ2-3; 8 bases are shared with TRBD2. Trimming removed 5 bases from V and 6 bases from J; junction bases left unmatched: 13. CDR3 length equals 16 residues. CDR1 SGHTA and CDR2 FQGNSA come from the germline V gene. The full variable domain, completed using reference TRBV7-2 and TRBJ2-3, is GAGVSQSPSNKVTEKGKDVELRCDPISGHTALYWYRQSLGQGLEFLIYFQGNSAPDKSGLPSDRFSAERTGGSVSTLTIQRTQQEDSAVYLCASSPQGNGRGDTQYFGPGTRLTVL.